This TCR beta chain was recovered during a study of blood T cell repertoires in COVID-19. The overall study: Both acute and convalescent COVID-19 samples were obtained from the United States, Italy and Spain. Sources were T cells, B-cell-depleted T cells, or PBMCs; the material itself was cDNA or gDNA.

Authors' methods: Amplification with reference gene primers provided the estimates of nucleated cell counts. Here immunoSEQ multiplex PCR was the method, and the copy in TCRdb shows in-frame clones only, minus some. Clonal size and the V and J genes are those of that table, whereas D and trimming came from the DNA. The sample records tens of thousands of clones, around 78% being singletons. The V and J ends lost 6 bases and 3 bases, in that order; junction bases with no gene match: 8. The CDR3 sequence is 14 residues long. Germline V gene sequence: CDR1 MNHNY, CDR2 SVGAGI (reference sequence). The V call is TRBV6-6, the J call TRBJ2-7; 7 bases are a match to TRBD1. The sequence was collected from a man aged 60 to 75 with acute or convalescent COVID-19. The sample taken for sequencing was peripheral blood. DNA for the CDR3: TGTGCCAGCAGCCCACCGGGACAGCTCTACGAGCAGTACTTC. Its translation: CASSPPGQLYEQYF.